This T cell receptor beta chain is drawn from a study of shared clonotypes between healthy human individuals. Looking at the study overall: Three plates each covered CD4 naive and memory; CD8 naive two, CD8 memory one.

TCRdb's copy holds only in-frame clones and misses some; the assay was immunoSEQ multiplex PCR. The sample contains approximately 1.4 million clones, 98% of which appear only once. Trimming took 4 bases from V and 1 from J, leaving 16 bases between them. Germline assignment: CDR1 SGHTS and CDR2 YDEGEE. The CDR3 contains 16 residues. This clone was seen only once. Its antigen is still unknown. Broader study findings: Few donors restricted represented genetic and exposure-history diversity. Clonotype sharing among donors was thought likely to change with sequencing depth. Memory subsets had estimated richness that was generally smaller than that of naive subsets.

The chain carries TRBV5-8 and TRBJ2-3, with D perhaps assigned TRBD1 or TRBD2 (5 bases each). The receptor comes from a man between 25 and 39 years old in good health. What was sequenced was naive CD4+ T cells sorted from blood. As to subset: CD45RA+ positively selected. The CDR3: CASSLLVGVGTDTQYF. As DNA, the CDR3 is TGTGCCAGCAGCCTATTAGTGGGGGTTGGCACAGATACGCAGTATTTT. The whole variable domain, remainder taken from reference TRBV5-8 and TRBJ2-3, is EAGVTQSPTHLIKTRGQQATLRCSPISGHTSVYWYQQALGLGLQFLLWYDEGEERNRGNFPPRFSGRQFPNYSSELNVNALELEDSALYLCASSLLVGVGTDTQYFGPGTRLTVL.